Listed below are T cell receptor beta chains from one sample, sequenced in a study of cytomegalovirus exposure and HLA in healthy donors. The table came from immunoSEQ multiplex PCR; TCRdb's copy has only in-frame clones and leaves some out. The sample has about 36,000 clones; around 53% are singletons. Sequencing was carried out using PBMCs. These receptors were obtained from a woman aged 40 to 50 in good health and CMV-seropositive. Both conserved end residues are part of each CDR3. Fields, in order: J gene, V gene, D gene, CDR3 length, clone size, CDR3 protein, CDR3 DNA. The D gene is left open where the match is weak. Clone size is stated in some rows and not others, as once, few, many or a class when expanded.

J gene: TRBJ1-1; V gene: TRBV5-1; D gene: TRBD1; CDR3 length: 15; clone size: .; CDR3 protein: CASSSHGTGSTEAFF; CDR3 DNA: TGCGCCAGCAGCTCCCACGGGACAGGGTCCACTGAAGCTTTCTTT
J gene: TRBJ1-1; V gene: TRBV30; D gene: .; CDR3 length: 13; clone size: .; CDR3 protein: CARTSGMNTEAFF; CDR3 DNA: TGTGCCAGGACCTCCGGGATGAACACTGAAGCTTTCTTT
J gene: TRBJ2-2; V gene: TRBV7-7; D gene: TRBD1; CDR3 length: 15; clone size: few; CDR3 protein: CASSYRGRGTGELFF; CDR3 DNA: TGTGCTAGCAGCTACAGGGGGCGTGGAACCGGGGAGCTGTTTTTT
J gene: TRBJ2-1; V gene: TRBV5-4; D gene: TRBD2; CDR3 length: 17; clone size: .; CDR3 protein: CASSPGTSGGAYNEQFF; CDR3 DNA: TGTGCCAGCAGTCCAGGGACTAGCGGGGGGGCCTACAATGAGCAGTTCTTC
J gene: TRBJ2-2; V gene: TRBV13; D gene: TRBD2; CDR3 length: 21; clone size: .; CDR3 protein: CASSLGLAGVLSGPNTGELFF; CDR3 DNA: TGTGCCAGCAGCCTGGGACTAGCGGGGGTTCTCTCCGGGCCAAACACCGGGGAGCTGTTTTTT
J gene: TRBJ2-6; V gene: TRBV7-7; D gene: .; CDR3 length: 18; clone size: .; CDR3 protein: CASSPVGPPHSGANVLTF; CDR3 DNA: TGTGCTAGCAGCCCCGTTGGCCCTCCCCACTCTGGGGCCAACGTCCTGACTTTC
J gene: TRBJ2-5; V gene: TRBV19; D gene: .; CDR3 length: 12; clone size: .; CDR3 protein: CASSIGKKTQYF; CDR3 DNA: TGTGCCAGTAGTATCGGGAAGAAGACCCAGTACTTC
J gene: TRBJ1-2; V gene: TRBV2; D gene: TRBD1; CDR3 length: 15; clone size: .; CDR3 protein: CASSDPGTANYGYTF; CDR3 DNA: TGTGCCAGCAGTGACCCCGGGACAGCTAACTATGGCTACACCTTC
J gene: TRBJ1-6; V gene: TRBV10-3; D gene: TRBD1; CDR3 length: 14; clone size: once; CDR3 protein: CAITPDRDGSPLHF; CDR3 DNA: TGTGCCATCACCCCCGACAGGGACGGGTCACCCCTCCACTTT
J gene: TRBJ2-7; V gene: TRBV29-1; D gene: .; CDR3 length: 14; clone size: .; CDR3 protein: CSVGGIFSTYEQYF; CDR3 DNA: TGCAGCGTTGGAGGAATCTTTTCCACCTACGAGCAGTACTTC
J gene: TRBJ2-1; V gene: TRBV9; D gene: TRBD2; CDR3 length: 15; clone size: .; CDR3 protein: CASSVVSGGAGEQFF; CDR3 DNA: TGTGCCAGCAGCGTAGTTAGCGGGGGGGCTGGTGAGCAGTTCTTC
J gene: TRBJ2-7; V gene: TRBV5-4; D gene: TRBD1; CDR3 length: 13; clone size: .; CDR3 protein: CASSLNRGPEQYF; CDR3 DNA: TGTGCCAGCAGCTTAAACAGGGGCCCCGAGCAGTACTTC
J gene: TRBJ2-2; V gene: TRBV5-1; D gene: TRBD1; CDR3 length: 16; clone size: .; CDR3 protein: CASSPGDRGWTGELFF; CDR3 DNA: TGCGCCAGCAGCCCGGGGGACAGGGGATGGACCGGGGAGCTGTTTTTT
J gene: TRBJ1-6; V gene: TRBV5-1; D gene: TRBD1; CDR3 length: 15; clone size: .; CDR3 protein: CASRVGTDDNSPLHF; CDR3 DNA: TGCGCCAGCAGAGTAGGGACAGACGATAATTCACCCCTCCACTTT
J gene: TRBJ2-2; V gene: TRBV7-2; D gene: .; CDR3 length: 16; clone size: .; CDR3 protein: CASSLVWGRNTGELFF; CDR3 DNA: TGTGCCAGCAGCTTAGTATGGGGGCGAAACACCGGGGAGCTGTTTTTT
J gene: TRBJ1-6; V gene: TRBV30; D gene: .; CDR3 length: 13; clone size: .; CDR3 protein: CAWSVGDNIPLHF; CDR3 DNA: TGTGCCTGGAGTGTAGGGGACAATATACCCCTCCACTTT
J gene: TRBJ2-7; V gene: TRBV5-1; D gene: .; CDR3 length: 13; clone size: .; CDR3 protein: CASSPEVGSEQYF; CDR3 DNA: TGCGCCAGCAGCCCCGAGGTTGGGTCCGAGCAGTACTTC
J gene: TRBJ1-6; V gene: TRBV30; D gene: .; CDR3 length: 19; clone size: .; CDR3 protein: CAWSVSTNRVRSYNSPLHF; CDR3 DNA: TGTGCCTGGAGTGTTTCGACTAACAGGGTACGGTCCTATAATTCACCCCTCCACTTT
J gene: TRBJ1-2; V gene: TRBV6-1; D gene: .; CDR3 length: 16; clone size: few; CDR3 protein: CASSEVVSETGYGYTF; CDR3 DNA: TGTGCCAGCAGTGAAGTAGTATCGGAAACGGGTTATGGCTACACCTTC
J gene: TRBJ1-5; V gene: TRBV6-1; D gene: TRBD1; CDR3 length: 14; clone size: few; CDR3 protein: CASSVGQGGQPQHF; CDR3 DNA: TGTGCCAGCAGTGTGGGACAGGGCGGTCAGCCCCAGCATTTT
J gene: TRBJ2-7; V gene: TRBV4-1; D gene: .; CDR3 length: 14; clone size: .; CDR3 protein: CASSQVRGAYEQYF; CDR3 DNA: TGCGCCAGCAGCCAAGTCAGGGGGGCCTACGAGCAGTACTTC
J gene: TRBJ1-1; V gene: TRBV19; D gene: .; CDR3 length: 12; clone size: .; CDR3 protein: CASSTWAFEAFF; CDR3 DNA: TGTGCCAGTAGTACTTGGGCCTTCGAAGCTTTCTTT
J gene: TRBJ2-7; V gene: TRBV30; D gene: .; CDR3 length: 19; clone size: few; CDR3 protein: CAWSVGWGRSGGSGRHVYF; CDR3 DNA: TGTGCCTGGAGTGTAGGGTGGGGGAGATCCGGAGGTAGCGGCCGCCACGTGTACTTC
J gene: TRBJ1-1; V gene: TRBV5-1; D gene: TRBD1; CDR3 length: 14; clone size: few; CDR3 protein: CASSGGGARTEAFF; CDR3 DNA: TGCGCCAGCAGCGGAGGGGGCGCAAGGACTGAAGCTTTCTTT
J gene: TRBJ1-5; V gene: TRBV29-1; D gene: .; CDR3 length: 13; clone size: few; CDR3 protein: CSVVTDLNQPQHF; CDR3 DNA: TGCAGCGTTGTGACAGACCTCAATCAGCCCCAGCATTTT
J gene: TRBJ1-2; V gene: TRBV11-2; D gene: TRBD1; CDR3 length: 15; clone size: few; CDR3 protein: CASRPRGLEGYGYTF; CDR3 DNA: TGTGCCAGCAGACCCAGGGGGCTGGAAGGCTATGGCTACACCTTC
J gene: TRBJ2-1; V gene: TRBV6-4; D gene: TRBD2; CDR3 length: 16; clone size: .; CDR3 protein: CASSDSISSGYNEQFF; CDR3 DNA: TGTGCCAGCAGTGACTCGATCTCTAGCGGGTACAATGAGCAGTTCTTC
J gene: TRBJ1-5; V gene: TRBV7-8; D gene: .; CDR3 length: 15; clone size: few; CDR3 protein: CASSLEGVHNQPQHF; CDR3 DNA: TGTGCCAGCAGCTTAGAAGGGGTCCACAATCAGCCCCAGCATTTT
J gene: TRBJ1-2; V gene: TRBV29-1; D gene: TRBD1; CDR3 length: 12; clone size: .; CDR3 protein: CSAWDRGYGYTF; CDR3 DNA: TGCAGCGCTTGGGACAGGGGTTATGGCTACACCTTC
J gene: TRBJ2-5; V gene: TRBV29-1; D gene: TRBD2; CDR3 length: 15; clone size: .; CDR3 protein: CSVRLAGHEGETQYF; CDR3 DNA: TGCAGCGTTCGACTAGCGGGGCACGAGGGAGAGACCCAGTACTTC
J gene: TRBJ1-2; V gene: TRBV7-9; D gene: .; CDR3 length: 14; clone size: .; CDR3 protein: CASSPGGLNYGYTF; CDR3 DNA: TGTGCCAGCAGCCCAGGAGGGCTCAACTATGGCTACACCTTC
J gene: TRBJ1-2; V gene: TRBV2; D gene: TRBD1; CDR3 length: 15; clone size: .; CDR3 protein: CASSERTGGNYGYTF; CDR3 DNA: TGTGCCAGCAGTGAGCGGACAGGGGGCAACTATGGCTACACCTTC
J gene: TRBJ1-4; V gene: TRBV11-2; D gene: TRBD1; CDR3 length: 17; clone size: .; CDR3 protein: CASSLGRGRATNEKLFF; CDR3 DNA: TGTGCCAGCAGCTTAGGCAGGGGGAGAGCAACTAATGAAAAACTGTTTTTT
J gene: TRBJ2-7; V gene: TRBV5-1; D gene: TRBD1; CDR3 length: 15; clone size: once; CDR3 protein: CASSLNSDRAYEQYF; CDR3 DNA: TGCGCCAGCAGCTTGAACTCTGACAGGGCCTACGAGCAGTACTTC
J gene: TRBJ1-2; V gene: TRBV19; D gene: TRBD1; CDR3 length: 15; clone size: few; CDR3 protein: CASSPNRGGGYGYTF; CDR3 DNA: TGTGCCAGTAGTCCCAACAGGGGTGGCGGCTATGGCTACACCTTC
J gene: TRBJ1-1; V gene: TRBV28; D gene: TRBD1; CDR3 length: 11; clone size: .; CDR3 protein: CACRGQTEAFF; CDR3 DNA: TGTGCATGCAGGGGGCAAACTGAAGCTTTCTTT
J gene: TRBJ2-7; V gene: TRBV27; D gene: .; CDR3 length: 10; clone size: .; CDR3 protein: CASSFSQQYF; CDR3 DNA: TGTGCCAGCAGTTTCAGTCAGCAGTACTTC
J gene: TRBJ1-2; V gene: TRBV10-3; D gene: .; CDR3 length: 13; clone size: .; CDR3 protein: CAISVRDTGGYTF; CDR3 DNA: TGTGCCATCAGTGTTAGGGACACCGGTGGCTACACCTTC
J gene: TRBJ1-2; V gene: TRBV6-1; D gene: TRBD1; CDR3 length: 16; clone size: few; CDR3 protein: CASSEPGRGPLYGYTF; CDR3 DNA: TGTGCCAGCAGTGAACCGGGCAGGGGGCCCCTCTATGGCTACACCTTC
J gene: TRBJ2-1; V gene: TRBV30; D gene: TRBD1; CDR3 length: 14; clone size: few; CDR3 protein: CAGLRGQGDNEQFF; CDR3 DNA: TGTGCCGGGCTTCGGGGACAGGGGGACAATGAGCAGTTCTTC
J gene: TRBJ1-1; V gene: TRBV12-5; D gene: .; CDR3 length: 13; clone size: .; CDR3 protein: CASGLVQGTEAFF; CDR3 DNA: TGTGCTAGTGGTTTGGTACAGGGAACTGAAGCTTTCTTT
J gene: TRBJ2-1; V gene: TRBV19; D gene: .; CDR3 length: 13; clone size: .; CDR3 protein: CASSIPAGNEQFF; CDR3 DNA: TGTGCCAGTAGTATTCCGGCAGGGAATGAGCAGTTCTTC
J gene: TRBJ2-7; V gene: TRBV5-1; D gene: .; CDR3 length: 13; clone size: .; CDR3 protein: CASSLDLDYEQYF; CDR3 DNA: TGCGCCAGCAGCTTGGACTTAGACTACGAGCAGTACTTC
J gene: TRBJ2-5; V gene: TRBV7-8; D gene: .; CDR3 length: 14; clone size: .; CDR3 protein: CASSHDRFQETQYF; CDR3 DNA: TGTGCCAGCAGCCACGACAGATTCCAAGAGACCCAGTACTTC
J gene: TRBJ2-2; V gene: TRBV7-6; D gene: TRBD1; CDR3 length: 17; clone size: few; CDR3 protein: CASSRTLTGGGSRELFF; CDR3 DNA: TGTGCCAGCAGCCGTACGCTAACAGGGGGAGGTAGCAGGGAGCTGTTTTTT
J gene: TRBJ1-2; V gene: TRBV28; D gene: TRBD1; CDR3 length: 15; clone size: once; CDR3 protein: CASSLYGDRGHGYTF; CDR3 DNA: TGTGCCAGCAGTTTATACGGCGACAGGGGGCACGGCTACACCTTC